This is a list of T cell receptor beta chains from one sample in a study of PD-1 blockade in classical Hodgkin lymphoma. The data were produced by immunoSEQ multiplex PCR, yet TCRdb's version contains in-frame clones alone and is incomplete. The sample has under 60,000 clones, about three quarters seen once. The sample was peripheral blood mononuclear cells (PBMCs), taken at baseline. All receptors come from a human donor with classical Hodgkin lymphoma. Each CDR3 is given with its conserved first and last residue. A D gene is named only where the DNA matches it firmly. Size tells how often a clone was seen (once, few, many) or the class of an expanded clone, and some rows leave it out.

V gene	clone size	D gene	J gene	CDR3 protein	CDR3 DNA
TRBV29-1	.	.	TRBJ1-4	CSAGNTNEKLFF	TGCAGCGCCGGAAATACTAATGAAAAACTGTTTTTT
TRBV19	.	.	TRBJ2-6	CASSPSGVSGANVLTF	TGTGCCAGTAGTCCCTCAGGGGTATCTGGGGCCAACGTCCTGACTTTC
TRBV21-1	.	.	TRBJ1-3	CASSKRDCCSGNTIYF	TGTGCCAGCAGCAAAAGGGACTGTTGCTCTGGAAACACCATATATTTT
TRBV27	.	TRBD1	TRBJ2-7	CASSPRGWDRGREQYF	TGTGCCAGCAGTCCTCGGGGCTGGGACAGGGGGCGTGAGCAGTACTTC
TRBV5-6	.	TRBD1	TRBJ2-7	CASRSPGTGIYEQYF	TGTGCCAGCAGATCGCCCGGGACAGGGATCTACGAGCAGTACTTC
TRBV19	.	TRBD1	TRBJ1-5	CASGQGIPQHF	TGTGCCAGTGGACAGGGGATACCCCAGCATTTT
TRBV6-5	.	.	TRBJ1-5	CASSPARGSNQPQHF	TGTGCCAGCAGCCCAGCAAGGGGTAGCAATCAGCCCCAGCATTTT
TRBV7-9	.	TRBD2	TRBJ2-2	CASSPTGGIAGELFF	TGTGCCAGCAGCCCCACCGGGGGGATAGCCGGGGAGCTGTTTTTT
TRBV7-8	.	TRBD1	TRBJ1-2	CASSLGVTGDGYTF	TGTGCCAGCAGCTTAGGGGTTACAGGGGATGGCTACACCTTC
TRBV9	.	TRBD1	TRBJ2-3	CASSAQGGHSTDTQYF	TGTGCCAGCAGCGCCCAAGGGGGCCACAGCACAGATACGCAGTATTTT
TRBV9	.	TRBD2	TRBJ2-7	CASSVGFSGRAFYEQYF	TGTGCCAGCAGCGTAGGATTTAGCGGGAGGGCCTTCTACGAGCAGTACTTC
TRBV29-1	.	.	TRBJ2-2	CSVAGQTNTGELFF	TGCAGCGTGGCGGGACAGACGAACACCGGGGAGCTGTTTTTT
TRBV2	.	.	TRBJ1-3	CASSALLYSGNTIYF	TGTGCCAGCAGTGCTCTCCTCTACTCTGGAAACACCATATATTTT
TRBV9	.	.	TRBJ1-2	CASSVVPEGGYTF	TGTGCCAGCAGCGTAGTTCCCGAGGGGGGCTACACCTTC
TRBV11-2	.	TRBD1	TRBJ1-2	CASSATRTGMIYGYTF	TGTGCCAGCAGCGCAACCAGGACAGGGATGATCTATGGCTACACCTTC
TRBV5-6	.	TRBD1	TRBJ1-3	CASSSPGQGVGLSGNTIYF	TGTGCCAGCAGCTCTCCGGGACAGGGAGTGGGGCTCTCTGGAAACACCATATATTTT
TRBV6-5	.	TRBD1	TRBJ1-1	CASSYLSGGNTEAFF	TGTGCCAGCAGTTACTTGTCAGGGGGGAACACTGAAGCTTTCTTT
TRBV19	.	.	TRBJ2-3	CASSQSPLGSTDTQYF	TGTGCCAGTAGTCAGTCACCCCTGGGGAGCACAGATACGCAGTATTTT
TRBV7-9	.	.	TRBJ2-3	CASSSVLALTQYF	TGTGCCAGCAGCTCCGTCCTAGCTCTGACGCAGTATTTT
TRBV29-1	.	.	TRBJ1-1	CSVGGSPGTPEAFF	TGCAGCGTCGGGGGCAGCCCCGGGACCCCTGAAGCTTTCTTT
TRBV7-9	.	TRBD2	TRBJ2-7	CASSLAWSGGSQYEQYF	TGTGCCAGCAGCTTAGCATGGAGCGGGGGGTCCCAATACGAGCAGTACTTC
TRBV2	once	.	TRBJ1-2	CASSPGGSSTFGYTF	TGTGCCAGCAGTCCCGGGGGCTCCTCAACTTTTGGCTACACCTTC
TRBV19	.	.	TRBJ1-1	CASSIGSNTEAFF	TGTGCCAGTAGTATAGGGTCTAACACTGAAGCTTTCTTT
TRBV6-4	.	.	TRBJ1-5	CASSDFEGVKGPQHF	TGTGCCAGCAGTGATTTTGAAGGGGTCAAGGGGCCCCAGCATTTT
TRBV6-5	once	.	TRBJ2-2	CASSLNVGMIGELFF	TGTGCCAGCAGCCTAAACGTTGGTATGATCGGGGAGCTGTTTTTT
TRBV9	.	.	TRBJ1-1	CASSVGRSLRDTEAFF	TGTGCCAGCAGCGTAGGTCGGAGCCTGCGGGACACTGAAGCTTTCTTT
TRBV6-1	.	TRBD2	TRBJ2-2	CASISGMSNTGELFF	TGTGCCAGCATCAGCGGGATGTCAAACACCGGGGAGCTGTTTTTT
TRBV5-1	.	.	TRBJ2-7	CASPFEYPFTGEQYF	TGCGCCAGCCCCTTTGAATACCCCTTTACAGGCGAGCAGTACTTC
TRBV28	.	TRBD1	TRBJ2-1	CACGDRGYNEQFF	TGTGCCTGCGGGGACAGGGGCTACAATGAGCAGTTCTTC
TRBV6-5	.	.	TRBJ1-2	CASSYSPGVNYGYTF	TGTGCCAGCAGTTACTCTCCAGGGGTTAACTATGGCTACACCTTC
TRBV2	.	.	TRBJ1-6	CASSDRRVPNSPLHF	TGTGCCAGCAGTGACCGCAGGGTGCCTAATTCACCCCTCCACTTT
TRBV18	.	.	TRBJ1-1	CASSPRSQGNTEAFF	TGTGCCAGCTCACCACGCTCACAAGGGAACACTGAAGCTTTCTTT
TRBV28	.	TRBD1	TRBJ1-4	CASSLGQGGGEKLFF	TGTGCCAGCAGTTTGGGGCAGGGGGGTGGTGAAAAACTGTTTTTT
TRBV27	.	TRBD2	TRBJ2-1	CASSLYSGSVDEQFF	TGTGCCAGCAGTTTATATAGCGGGAGCGTGGATGAGCAGTTCTTC
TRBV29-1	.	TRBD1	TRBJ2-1	CSVPLQGFGEQFF	TGCAGCGTCCCTCTACAGGGGTTCGGTGAGCAGTTCTTC
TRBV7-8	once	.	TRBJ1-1	CASSSLSGRGNTEAFF	TGTGCCAGCAGCTCCCTTTCAGGGAGGGGGAACACTGAAGCTTTCTTT
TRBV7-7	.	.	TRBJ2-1	CASSPDMSSYNEQFF	TGTGCTAGCAGCCCCGACATGAGCTCCTACAATGAGCAGTTCTTC
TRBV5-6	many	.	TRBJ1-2	CASSLTTGVYGYTF	TGTGCCAGCAGCTTGACCACAGGAGTCTATGGCTACACCTTC
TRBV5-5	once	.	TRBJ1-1	CASSLSSGLTSAFF	TGTGCCAGCAGCTTGTCATCGGGGCTAACCTCAGCTTTCTTT
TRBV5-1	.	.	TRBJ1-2	CASSLLSRNYGYTF	TGCGCCAGCAGCTTGCTTTCCAGGAACTATGGCTACACCTTC
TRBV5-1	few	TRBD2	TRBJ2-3	CASRANAGGITDTQYF	TGCGCCAGCAGGGCCAACGCGGGAGGGATCACAGATACGCAGTATTTT
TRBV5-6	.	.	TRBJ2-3	CASSLSDTASTDTQYF	TGTGCCAGCAGCTTGTCCGACACGGCTAGCACAGATACGCAGTATTTT
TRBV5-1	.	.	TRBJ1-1	CASSLITGGTEAFF	TGCGCCAGCAGCCTGATAACCGGGGGCACTGAAGCTTTCTTT
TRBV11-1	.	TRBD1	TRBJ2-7	CASSRTGGYEQYF	TGTGCCAGCAGCCGGACAGGGGGATACGAGCAGTACTTC
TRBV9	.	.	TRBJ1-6	CASSVDGDYNSPLHF	TGTGCCAGCAGCGTAGATGGGGACTATAATTCACCCCTCCACTTT
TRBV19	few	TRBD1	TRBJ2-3	CASSRQGTGTDTQYF	TGTGCCAGTAGTCGACAGGGAACCGGCACAGATACGCAGTATTTT
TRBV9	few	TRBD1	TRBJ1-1	CASSPRQGMNTEAFF	TGTGCCAGCAGCCCCCGACAGGGAATGAACACTGAAGCTTTCTTT
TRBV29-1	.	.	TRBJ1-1	CSVTRGGTNTEAFF	TGCAGCGTTACCAGGGGAGGGACGAACACTGAAGCTTTCTTT
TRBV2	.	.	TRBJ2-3	CASSEGITDTQYF	TGTGCCAGCAGTGAGGGGATCACAGATACGCAGTATTTT
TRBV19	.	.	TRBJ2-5	CASSIGGGAGETQYF	TGTGCCAGTAGTATTGGCGGCGGGGCGGGAGAGACCCAGTACTTC
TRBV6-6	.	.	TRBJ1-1	CASSLDSPSEAFF	TGTGCCAGCAGTCTTGACTCTCCCTCTGAAGCTTTCTTT
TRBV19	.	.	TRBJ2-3	CASSIGDTDTQYF	TGTGCCAGTAGTATAGGGGACACAGATACGCAGTATTTT
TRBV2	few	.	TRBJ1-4	CASSPQGLFNEKLFF	TGTGCCAGCAGCCCCCAGGGGTTGTTTAATGAAAAACTGTTTTTT
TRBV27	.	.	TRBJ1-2	CASSLSGSYGYTF	TGTGCCAGCAGTTTATCAGGGAGCTATGGCTACACCTTC
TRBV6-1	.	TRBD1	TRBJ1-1	CASSPYRGQSEAFF	TGTGCCAGCAGTCCGTACAGGGGGCAGTCTGAAGCTTTCTTT
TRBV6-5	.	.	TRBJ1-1	CASSTGQRTEAFF	TGTGCCAGCAGTACGGGGCAGAGAACTGAAGCTTTCTTT
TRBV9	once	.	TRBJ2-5	CASSPSGGAQTQYF	TGTGCCAGCAGCCCATCTGGGGGCGCACAGACCCAGTACTTC
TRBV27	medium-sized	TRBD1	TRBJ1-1	CASSDRGMAEAFF	TGTGCCAGCAGCGACAGGGGTATGGCCGAAGCTTTCTTT